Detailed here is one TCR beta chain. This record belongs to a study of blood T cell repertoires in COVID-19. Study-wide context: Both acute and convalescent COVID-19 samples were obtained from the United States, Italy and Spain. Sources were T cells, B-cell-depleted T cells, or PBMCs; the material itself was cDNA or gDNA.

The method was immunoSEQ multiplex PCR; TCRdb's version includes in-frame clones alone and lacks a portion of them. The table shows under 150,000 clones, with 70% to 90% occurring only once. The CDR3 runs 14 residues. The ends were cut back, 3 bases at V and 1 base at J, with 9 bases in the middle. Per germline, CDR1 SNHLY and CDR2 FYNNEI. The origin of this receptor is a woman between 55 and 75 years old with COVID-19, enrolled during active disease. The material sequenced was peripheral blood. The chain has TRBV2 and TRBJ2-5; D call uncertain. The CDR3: CASSDPVIQETQYF. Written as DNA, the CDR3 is TGTGCCAGCAGTGACCCCGTTATCCAAGAGACCCAGTACTTC.